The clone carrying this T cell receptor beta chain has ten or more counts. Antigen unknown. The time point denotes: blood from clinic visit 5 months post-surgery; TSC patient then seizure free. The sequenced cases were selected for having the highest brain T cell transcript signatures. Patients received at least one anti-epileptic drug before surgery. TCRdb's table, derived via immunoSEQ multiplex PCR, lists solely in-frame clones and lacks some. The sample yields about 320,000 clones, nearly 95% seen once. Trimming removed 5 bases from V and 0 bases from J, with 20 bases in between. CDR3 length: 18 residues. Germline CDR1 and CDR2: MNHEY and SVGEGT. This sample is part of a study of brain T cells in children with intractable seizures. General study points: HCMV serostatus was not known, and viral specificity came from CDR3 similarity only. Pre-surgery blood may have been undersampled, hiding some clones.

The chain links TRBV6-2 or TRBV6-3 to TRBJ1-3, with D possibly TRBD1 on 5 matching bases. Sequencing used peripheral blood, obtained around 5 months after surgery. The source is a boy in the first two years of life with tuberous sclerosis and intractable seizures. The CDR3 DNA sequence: TGTGCCAGCAGTCCATCCCTTTCCCGGACACACTCTGGAAACACCATATATTTT. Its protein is CASSPSLSRTHSGNTIYF.